What follows describes a single T cell receptor beta chain. The antigen remains unidentified. The data originate from a study of T cell responses to AZD1222 COVID-19 vaccine. Using immunoSEQ multiplex PCR, the repertoire was profiled, and TCRdb retains in-frame clones only, with some absent. This sample carries about 140,000 clones, more than 75% of them seen once, and the ten largest clones take about 3.1%. Germline V gives CDR1 KGHSH, CDR2 LQKENI. The J segment lost 7 bases and the V segment lost 3 bases, leaving 3 bases of the junction unmatched. The CDR3 is made up of 14 amino acids. Whole-study findings and limits: Samples come after the peak T cell response, not at day 14. Targets within unmutated variant regions were reportedly found for nearly half of spike-specific TCRs. Females made up more of the donors, who were largely white British, and clonal diversity may have come out too low. Seropositive status at baseline applied to only five to seven AZD1222 recipients.

The sequence was obtained from an adult who received the AZD1222 COVID-19 vaccine. The specimen comprised peripheral blood, sampled 28 days after the second AZD1222 dose. This chain joins TRBV18 and TRBJ1-6; TRBD1 aligns across 7 bases. DNA for the CDR3: TGTGCCAGCTCACCGAAGGACAGGAATTCACCCCTCCACTTT. This sequence encodes CASSPKDRNSPLHF. The complete variable domain, with remaining parts taken from reference TRBV18 and TRBJ1-6, reads NAGVMQNPRHLVRRRGQEARLRCSPMKGHSHVYWYRQLPEEGLKFMVYLQKENIIDESGMPKERFSAEFPKEGPSILRIQQVVRGDSAAYFCASSPKDRNSPLHFGNGTRLTVT.